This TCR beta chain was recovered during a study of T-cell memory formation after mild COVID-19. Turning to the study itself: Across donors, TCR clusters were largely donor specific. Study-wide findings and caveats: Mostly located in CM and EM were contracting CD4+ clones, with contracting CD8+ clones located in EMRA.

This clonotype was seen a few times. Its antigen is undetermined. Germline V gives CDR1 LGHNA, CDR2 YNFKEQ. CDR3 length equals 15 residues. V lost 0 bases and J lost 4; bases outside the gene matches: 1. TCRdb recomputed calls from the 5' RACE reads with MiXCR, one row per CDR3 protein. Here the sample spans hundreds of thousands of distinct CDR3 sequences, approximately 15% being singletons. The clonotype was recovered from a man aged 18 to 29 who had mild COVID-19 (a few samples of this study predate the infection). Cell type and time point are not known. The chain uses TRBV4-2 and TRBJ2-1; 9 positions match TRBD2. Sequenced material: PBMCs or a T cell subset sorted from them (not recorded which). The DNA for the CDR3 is TGTGCCAGCAGCCAAGAAAGCGGGGGGTACAATGAGCAGTTCTTC. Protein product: CASSQESGGYNEQFF.